This T cell receptor (beta chain) emerged from a study of OX40 agonist ivuxolimab in advanced cancers. Overall study: The mean age was roughly 60 years, ranging from about 20 to 85, with approximately 85% of participants male.

CDR3 length: 12 amino acids. The ends were cut back, 3 bases at V and 10 bases at J, with 15 bases in the middle. CDR1 and CDR2 from the germline V gene are GTSNPN and SVGIG (reference sequence). The repertoire was sequenced with immunoSEQ multiplex PCR; TCRdb's copy has only in-frame clones and lacks some. This table holds 50,000 or so clones, around 83% found once. The source was CD4+ or CD8+ T cells sorted from blood, collected in a trial of the OX40 agonist ivuxolimab. The TCR was taken from an adult with an advanced solid tumor such as melanoma, head and neck, liver or kidney cancer. The gene calls are TRBV30 and TRBJ1-1; a weak D match, TRBD1 (6 bases). For the CDR3, the DNA is TGTGCCTGGAGGGAGAACAGGGCAGGAGCTTTCTTT. This codes for CAWRENRAGAFF. The whole variable domain, filled in from reference TRBV30 and TRBJ1-1, reads SQTIHQWPATLVQPVGSPLSLECTVEGTSNPNLYWYRQAAGRGLQLLFYSVGIGQISSEVPQNLSASRPQDRQFILSSKKLLLSDSGFYLCAWRENRAGAFFGQGTRLTVV.